This T cell receptor (beta chain) was found in a study of shared clonotypes between healthy human individuals. The test was conducted at deep level. TCRdb's copy holds only in-frame clones and misses some; the assay was immunoSEQ multiplex PCR. Of 1.4 million to 1.5 million clones listed, roughly 95% are singletons. Everyone who donated was a Caucasian adult who lived in Nashville, Tennessee. The length of the CDR3 is 16 residues. V was cut by 4 bases and J by 0 bases, with 12 bases left in between. Germline V CDR1 and CDR2: MNHEY, SMNVEV (reference sequence). Material for sequencing was naive CD4+ T cells sorted from blood. Documented subset: CD45RA+ positively selected. This chain joins TRBV27 and TRBJ2-2; unclear D gene. This clonotype was obtained from a man aged 25 to 40 in good health. The CDR3 DNA reads as TGTGCCAGCAGTTCCCGAGTGATTGCGAACACCGGGGAGCTGTTTTTT. Its protein is CASSSRVIANTGELFF.